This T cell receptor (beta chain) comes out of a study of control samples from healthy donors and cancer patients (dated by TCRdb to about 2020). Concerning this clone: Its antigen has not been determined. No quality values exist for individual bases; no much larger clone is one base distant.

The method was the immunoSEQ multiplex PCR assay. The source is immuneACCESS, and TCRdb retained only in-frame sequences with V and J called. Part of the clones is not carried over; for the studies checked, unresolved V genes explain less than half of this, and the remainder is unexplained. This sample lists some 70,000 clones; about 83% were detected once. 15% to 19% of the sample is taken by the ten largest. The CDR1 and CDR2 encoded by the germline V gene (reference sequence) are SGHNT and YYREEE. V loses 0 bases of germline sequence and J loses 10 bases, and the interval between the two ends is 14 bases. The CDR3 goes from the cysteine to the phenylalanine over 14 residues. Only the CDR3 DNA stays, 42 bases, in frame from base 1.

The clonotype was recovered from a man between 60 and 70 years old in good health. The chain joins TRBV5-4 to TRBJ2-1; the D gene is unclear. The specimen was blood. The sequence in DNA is TGTGCCAGCAGCTTGGCCCTCGCCGTCGGGGAGCAGTTCTTC. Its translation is CASSLALAVGEQFF.